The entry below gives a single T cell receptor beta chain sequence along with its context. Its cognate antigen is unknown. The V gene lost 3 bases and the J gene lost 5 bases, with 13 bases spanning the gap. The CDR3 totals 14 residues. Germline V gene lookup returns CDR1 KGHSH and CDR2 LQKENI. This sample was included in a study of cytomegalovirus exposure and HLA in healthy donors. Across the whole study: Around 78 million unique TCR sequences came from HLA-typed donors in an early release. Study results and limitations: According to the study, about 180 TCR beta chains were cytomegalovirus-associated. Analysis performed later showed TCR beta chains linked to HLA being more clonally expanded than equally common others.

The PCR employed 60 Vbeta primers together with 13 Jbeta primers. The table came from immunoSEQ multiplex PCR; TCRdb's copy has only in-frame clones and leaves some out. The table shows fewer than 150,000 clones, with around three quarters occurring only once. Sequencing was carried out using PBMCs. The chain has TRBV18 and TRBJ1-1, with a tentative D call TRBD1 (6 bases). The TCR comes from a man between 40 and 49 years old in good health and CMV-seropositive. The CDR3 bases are TGTGCCAGCTCACCGGGACAAAGAGAAACTGAAGCTTTCTTT. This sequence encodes CASSPGQRETEAFF.